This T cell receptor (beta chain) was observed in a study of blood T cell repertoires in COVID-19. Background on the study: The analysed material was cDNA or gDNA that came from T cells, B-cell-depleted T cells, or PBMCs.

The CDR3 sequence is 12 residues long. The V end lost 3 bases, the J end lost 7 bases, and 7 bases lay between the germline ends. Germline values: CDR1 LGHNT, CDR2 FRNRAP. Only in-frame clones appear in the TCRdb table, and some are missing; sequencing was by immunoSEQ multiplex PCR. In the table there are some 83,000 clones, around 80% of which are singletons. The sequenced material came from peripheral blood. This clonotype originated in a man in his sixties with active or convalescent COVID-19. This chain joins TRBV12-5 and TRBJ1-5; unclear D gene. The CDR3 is CASGFSGQPQHF. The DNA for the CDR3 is TGTGCTAGTGGTTTCTCAGGCCAGCCCCAGCATTTT.